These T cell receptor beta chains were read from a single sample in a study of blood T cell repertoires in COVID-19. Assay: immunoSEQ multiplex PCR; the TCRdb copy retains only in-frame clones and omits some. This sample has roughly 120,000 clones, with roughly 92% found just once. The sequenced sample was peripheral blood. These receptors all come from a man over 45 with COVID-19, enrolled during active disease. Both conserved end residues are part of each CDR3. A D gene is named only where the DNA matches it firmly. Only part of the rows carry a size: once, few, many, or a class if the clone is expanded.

cdr3_nt: TGTGCCAGCGGGTCCTCACCGGATGAGGGACTAGCGGGTCGGATAAAGACCCAGTACTTC; cdr3_aa: CASGSSPDEGLAGRIKTQYF; d_call: TRBD2; j_call: TRBJ2-5; clone_size: NA; v_call: TRBV27
cdr3_nt: TGTGCCAGCAGATTATCCGGGACAGTGAACACTGAAGCTTTCTTT; cdr3_aa: CASRLSGTVNTEAFF; d_call: TRBD1; j_call: TRBJ1-1; clone_size: once; v_call: TRBV5-4
cdr3_nt: TGTGCCAGCAGCCAGGGACTTCTCTACGAGCAGTACTTC; cdr3_aa: CASSQGLLYEQYF; d_call: NA; j_call: TRBJ2-7; clone_size: NA; v_call: TRBV9
cdr3_nt: TGTGCCAGTACCATGGGGGGAGCCCAGCATTTT; cdr3_aa: CASTMGGAQHF; d_call: NA; j_call: TRBJ1-5; clone_size: NA; v_call: TRBV19
cdr3_nt: TGTGCCAGCACCACAGGGCCCAAAAACATTCAGTACTTC; cdr3_aa: CASTTGPKNIQYF; d_call: NA; j_call: TRBJ2-4; clone_size: NA; v_call: TRBV7-9
cdr3_nt: TGCGCCAGCAGCTTGGATCGGGGGAACACTGAAGCTTTCTTT; cdr3_aa: CASSLDRGNTEAFF; d_call: NA; j_call: TRBJ1-1; clone_size: NA; v_call: TRBV5-1
cdr3_nt: TGTGCCAGCACCAAGGGCCAGGGGTTGAACACTGAAGCTTTCTTT; cdr3_aa: CASTKGQGLNTEAFF; d_call: NA; j_call: TRBJ1-1; clone_size: NA; v_call: TRBV11-2
cdr3_nt: TGTGCCAGCTCCGGGACAGGGGAAGCCCAAGAGACCCAGTACTTC; cdr3_aa: CASSGTGEAQETQYF; d_call: TRBD1; j_call: TRBJ2-5; clone_size: NA; v_call: TRBV18
cdr3_nt: TGTGCCAGCAGCGTGAGCGGGGAGCTGTTTTTT; cdr3_aa: CASSVSGELFF; d_call: NA; j_call: TRBJ2-2; clone_size: NA; v_call: TRBV9
cdr3_nt: TGTGCCAGCAGACTATCACCGGGGATGAACACTGAAGCTTTCTTT; cdr3_aa: CASRLSPGMNTEAFF; d_call: NA; j_call: TRBJ1-1; clone_size: NA; v_call: TRBV28
cdr3_nt: TGTGCCAGCAGCCCTCGGACTAGCGGGAGCGCCACAGATACGCAGTATTTT; cdr3_aa: CASSPRTSGSATDTQYF; d_call: TRBD2; j_call: TRBJ2-3; clone_size: once; v_call: TRBV6-2/TRBV6-3
cdr3_nt: TGCGCCAGCAGCCCCGGGGGGGCGGGTGGCTACAATGAGCAGTTCTTC; cdr3_aa: CASSPGGAGGYNEQFF; d_call: TRBD2; j_call: TRBJ2-1; clone_size: NA; v_call: TRBV5-1
cdr3_nt: TGTGCCAGCAGCCAAGATACGAGCGGGAGGCCCTCATGGGGGGATACGCAGTATTTT; cdr3_aa: CASSQDTSGRPSWGDTQYF; d_call: TRBD2; j_call: TRBJ2-3; clone_size: NA; v_call: TRBV14
cdr3_nt: TGTGCCAGCAACAGGGGTGACACTGAAGCTTTCTTT; cdr3_aa: CASNRGDTEAFF; d_call: TRBD1; j_call: TRBJ1-1; clone_size: NA; v_call: TRBV6-5
cdr3_nt: TGTGCCAGCAGCTTAGTTCCAGTTATTGGCCTGAACACCGGGGAGCTGTTTTTT; cdr3_aa: CASSLVPVIGLNTGELFF; d_call: NA; j_call: TRBJ2-2; clone_size: NA; v_call: TRBV7-6
cdr3_nt: TGTGCCAGTAGTCCCCAGGGGTCCACTGAAGCTTTCTTT; cdr3_aa: CASSPQGSTEAFF; d_call: NA; j_call: TRBJ1-1; clone_size: NA; v_call: TRBV19
cdr3_nt: TGTGCCACCAGTGAATCGGGGGGAGATTACGGCTACACCTTC; cdr3_aa: CATSESGGDYGYTF; d_call: NA; j_call: TRBJ1-2; clone_size: NA; v_call: TRBV24-1
cdr3_nt: TGTGCCTGGGGACAGGGGAGGAGCACAGATACGCAGTATTTT; cdr3_aa: CAWGQGRSTDTQYF; d_call: TRBD1; j_call: TRBJ2-3; clone_size: NA; v_call: TRBV30
cdr3_nt: TGTGCCAGTAGTATAAGCGCTTTGGACAGGGGAAATGGCTACACCTTC; cdr3_aa: CASSISALDRGNGYTF; d_call: TRBD1; j_call: TRBJ1-2; clone_size: NA; v_call: TRBV19
cdr3_nt: TGTACCAGCAGCCCCCGGACTAGCGGGATGGAGACCCAGTACTTC; cdr3_aa: CTSSPRTSGMETQYF; d_call: TRBD2; j_call: TRBJ2-5; clone_size: NA; v_call: TRBV5-5
cdr3_nt: TGTGCCACGGTAGCGGGAGGAGGTACCGGGGAGCTGTTTTTT; cdr3_aa: CATVAGGGTGELFF; d_call: TRBD2; j_call: TRBJ2-2; clone_size: NA; v_call: TRBV3-1/TRBV3-2
cdr3_nt: TGCGCCAGCAGCCACAATTACATAGATACGCAGTATTTT; cdr3_aa: CASSHNYIDTQYF; d_call: NA; j_call: TRBJ2-3; clone_size: NA; v_call: TRBV5-1
cdr3_nt: TGTGCCAGCAGTTTAGGAAGCGGGAGGGCCCAAAGCTCCTACAATGAGCAGTTCTTC; cdr3_aa: CASSLGSGRAQSSYNEQFF; d_call: TRBD2; j_call: TRBJ2-1; clone_size: once; v_call: TRBV27
cdr3_nt: TGCAGCGTGCCGGGACAGGCGGACTCTGGGGCCAACGTCCTGACTTTC; cdr3_aa: CSVPGQADSGANVLTF; d_call: TRBD1; j_call: TRBJ2-6; clone_size: NA; v_call: TRBV29-1
cdr3_nt: TGTGCCACCAGTGAGGGACTAGCGGGAGGGCCGTCCCAGTTCTTC; cdr3_aa: CATSEGLAGGPSQFF; d_call: TRBD2; j_call: TRBJ2-1; clone_size: NA; v_call: TRBV24-1
cdr3_nt: TGTGCCAGCAGCTTGCGGACAGGCTACGAGCAGTACTTC; cdr3_aa: CASSLRTGYEQYF; d_call: TRBD1; j_call: TRBJ2-7; clone_size: NA; v_call: TRBV5-6
cdr3_nt: TGTGCCAGCAGCTTAGATCTAGCGGGAGAGTCAGATACGCAGTATTTT; cdr3_aa: CASSLDLAGESDTQYF; d_call: TRBD2; j_call: TRBJ2-3; clone_size: NA; v_call: TRBV11-3
cdr3_nt: TGTGCCAGCAGCTTAGATCGAGGACTAGCGGGAGGATCTTCCTACGAGCAGTACTTC; cdr3_aa: CASSLDRGLAGGSSYEQYF; d_call: TRBD2; j_call: TRBJ2-7; clone_size: NA; v_call: TRBV11-2
cdr3_nt: TGTGCCAGCAGTTACTCGAGGGCTAGCGGGAGCTATGAGCAGTTCTTC; cdr3_aa: CASSYSRASGSYEQFF; d_call: TRBD2; j_call: TRBJ2-1; clone_size: NA; v_call: TRBV6-5
cdr3_nt: TGTGCCAGCAGCGCCGGGGGTAATGGCAATCAGCCCCAGCATTTT; cdr3_aa: CASSAGGNGNQPQHF; d_call: NA; j_call: TRBJ1-5; clone_size: NA; v_call: TRBV2
cdr3_nt: TGTGCCAGCAGTCCGAACTCTAGCGGGAGGGGTAGAGAGCAGTACTTC; cdr3_aa: CASSPNSSGRGREQYF; d_call: TRBD2; j_call: TRBJ2-7; clone_size: NA; v_call: TRBV27
cdr3_nt: TGTGCCAGCAGTGAAGACTCGAGGGCCAGCTCCTACAATGAGCAGTTCTTC; cdr3_aa: CASSEDSRASSYNEQFF; d_call: NA; j_call: TRBJ2-1; clone_size: once; v_call: TRBV2
cdr3_nt: TGTGCCAGTAGTATAGATCACCTACAAGGGAGAGATACGCAGTATTTT; cdr3_aa: CASSIDHLQGRDTQYF; d_call: NA; j_call: TRBJ2-3; clone_size: NA; v_call: TRBV19
cdr3_nt: TGCGCCAGCAGCTTGGCCCCGGCTAGCGGGAGGGCCGGGGAGCTGTTTTTT; cdr3_aa: CASSLAPASGRAGELFF; d_call: TRBD2; j_call: TRBJ2-2; clone_size: NA; v_call: TRBV5-1
cdr3_nt: TGTGCCAGCAGCGGATCACGGGACTCTTCGAACACTGAAGCTTTCTTT; cdr3_aa: CASSGSRDSSNTEAFF; d_call: NA; j_call: TRBJ1-1; clone_size: NA; v_call: TRBV9
cdr3_nt: TGCGCCAGCAGCTTGGCAGGGGCCCCGGGTCAGCCCCAGCATTTT; cdr3_aa: CASSLAGAPGQPQHF; d_call: NA; j_call: TRBJ1-5; clone_size: NA; v_call: TRBV5-1
cdr3_nt: TGTGCCAGCAGTGTCGGGATTGCAACTAATGAAAAACTGTTTTTT; cdr3_aa: CASSVGIATNEKLFF; d_call: NA; j_call: TRBJ1-4; clone_size: NA; v_call: TRBV9
cdr3_nt: TGTGCCAGCAGCCCTCTAGCGGGAGGATCCTACAATGAGCAGTTCTTC; cdr3_aa: CASSPLAGGSYNEQFF; d_call: TRBD2; j_call: TRBJ2-1; clone_size: NA; v_call: TRBV6-2/TRBV6-3
cdr3_nt: TGTGCCAGCTCACCACTAATAACAGCGGGATCGGAGACCCAGTACTTC; cdr3_aa: CASSPLITAGSETQYF; d_call: TRBD2; j_call: TRBJ2-5; clone_size: NA; v_call: TRBV18
cdr3_nt: TGTGCCAGCAGCCCCACAGGGGTCGGGGAGACCCAGTACTTC; cdr3_aa: CASSPTGVGETQYF; d_call: TRBD1; j_call: TRBJ2-5; clone_size: NA; v_call: TRBV11-2